This TCR beta chain is from a study of blood T cells in healthy people across ages. The second PCR ran about 6 to 12 cycles with a sample-barcoded 5' primer and J-beta primers. MiXCR, run by TCRdb on the 5' RACE reads, gives a single entry per CDR3 protein. The sample yields about 770,000 distinct CDR3 sequences, around 45% seen once. This clonotype occurred a few times. Deletions cut 5 bases from V and 0 bases from J, with 6 bases between. CDR3 length equals 12 residues. Germline V gene lookup returns CDR1 SGHKS and CDR2 YYEKEE (reference sequence). Donors each provided about 9.5 milliliters of peripheral blood.

The sequence was collected from a man aged 55 to 70 in good health. Input material: blood. The chain recombines TRBV5-5 with TRBJ2-7, with D unclear. This CDR3 reads CASSWGSYEQYF. As DNA, the CDR3 is TGTGCCAGCAGTTGGGGCTCCTACGAGCAGTACTTC. Based on the CDR3 plus reference TRBV5-5 and TRBJ2-7, the full variable domain is DAGVTQSPTHLIKTRGQQVTLRCSPISGHKSVSWYQQVLGQGPQFIFQYYEKEERGRGNFPDRFSARQFPNYSSELNVNALLLGDSALYLCASSWGSYEQYFGPGTRLTVT.